The 20 T cell receptor beta chains below come from one sample, sequenced in a study of post-analysis software for immune sequencing data. Each TCR beta cDNA library carried unique molecular identifiers. TCRdb re-called the PCR reads with MiXCR, one entry per CDR3 protein. The sample lists 600,000 to 700,000 distinct CDR3 sequences; over 45% were seen once. Overall study findings and caveats: Five TRBV segments appeared more often in patients than in controls, and TRBV5-6, TRBV5-1 and TRBV20-1 were among these.

No antigen has been identified for these receptors. The sample taken for sequencing was blood. These receptors all come from a girl aged 2-10 years with multiple sclerosis.

This chain links TRBV6-1 with TRBJ2-1, with 8 bases lining up with TRBD1. CDR3 length: 15 residues. V lost 2 bases to trimming and J lost 7 bases; unmatched junction nucleotides: 7. Germline V gene sequence: CDR1 MNHNS, CDR2 SASEGT. DNA of the CDR3: TGTGCCAGCAGTGAACATGAGACAGGGGTAAATGAGCAGTTCTTC. It yields the protein CASSEHETGVNEQFF.

This chain connects TRBV7-6 to TRBJ1-2; tentatively, D is TRBD1 (5 bases). The CDR3 runs to 16 residues. From germline, CDR1 is SGHVS and CDR2 FNYEAQ. V shed 1 base and J shed 1 base, with 13 bases lying between them. The CDR3 here is CASSLGRGRDNYGYTF. CDR3 nucleotide sequence: TGTGCCAGCAGCTTAGGGAGGGGCAGGGATAACTATGGCTACACCTTC.

This clonotype was seen only once. This sequence joins TRBV11-2 and TRBJ2-4; D might be TRBD1 (5 bases). The CDR3 is made up of 16 amino acids. Germline V lookup: CDR1 SGHAT, CDR2 FQNNGV. The V gene lost 6 bases and the J gene lost 0 bases, with 15 bases spanning the gap. The CDR3 DNA reads as TGTGCCAGCAGGTCTCGAGGACACCTAGCCAAAAACATTCAGTACTTC. This codes for CASRSRGHLAKNIQYF.

The chain links TRBV5-1 to TRBJ2-7; no reliable D call. Trimming stripped 1 base from V and 7 bases from J, with 12 bases between. CDR3 length: 13 residues. Germline CDR1 is SGHRS and CDR2 is YFSETQ. CDR3 region: CASSLRFEREQYF. CDR3 DNA: TGCGCCAGCAGCTTGAGGTTCGAACGAGAGCAGTACTTC.

With respect to this clonotype: Germline is not matched at one junction end, which may reflect a read error. The rearrangement uses TRBV6-1 and TRBJ2-3; TRBD1 aligns across 8 bases. Germline loops: CDR1 MNHNS, CDR2 SASEGT. CDR3 length: 16 residues. Here the CDR3 reads CASREDRGPVADTQYF. CDR3 bases: TGTGCCAGCAGAGAAGACAGGGGCCCCGTCGCAGATACGCAGTATTTT.

The chain uses TRBV12-3 or TRBV12-4 and TRBJ2-7, with 9 nucleotides matching TRBD2. The ends lost 3 bases at V and 3 bases at J; junction bases unmatched: 3. The length of the CDR3 is 14 residues. The CDR3 is CASSLASGDYEQYF. The CDR3 DNA reads TGTGCCAGCAGTTTGGCTAGCGGGGACTACGAGCAGTACTTC.

Remarks on this clonotype: One junction end disagrees with the germline gene, perhaps due to a read error. The V gene is TRBV7-9, the J gene TRBJ2-1; possibly TRBD2 for D (6 bases). This CDR3 region has 15 residues. CDR1 and CDR2 from the germline V gene are SEHNR and FQNEAQ (reference sequence). The CDR3 is CASSLEPTRGDEQFF. CDR3 sequence (DNA): TGTGCTAGCAGCTTAGAACCCACCCGCGGGGATGAGCAGTTCTTC.

Concerning this clonotype: At one end the junction does not follow the germline gene, possibly because of a read error. V usage is TRBV12-3 or TRBV12-4 and J usage is TRBJ2-3, with 12 bases fitting TRBD2. The CDR3 has 16 residues. The CDR3 DNA sequence: TGTGCCAGCAGTGCTAGCGCTAGCGGGAGGGCAGATGCGCAGTATTTT. Residues: CASSASASGRADAQYF.

The chain is built from TRBV10-3 and TRBJ2-7; weak D call: TRBD1 (6 bases). Per germline, CDR1 ENHRY and CDR2 SYGVKD. V shed 4 bases and J shed 6 bases, with 16 bases lying between them. The CDR3 contains 14 residues. CDR3 residues: CAISGWTEGVEQYF. CDR3 coding DNA: TGTGCCATCAGTGGTTGGACAGAGGGGGTCGAGCAGTACTTC.

V usage is TRBV5-5 and J usage is TRBJ2-2; D is uncertain. Germline CDR1 is SGHKS and CDR2 is YYEKEE (reference sequence). V lost 1 base and J lost 7, with 5 bases in between. The CDR3 loop spans 12 amino acids. This CDR3 is CASSLRHGELFF. CDR3 DNA: TGTGCCAGCAGCTTGCGGCACGGGGAGCTGTTTTTT.

This clonotype was seen a handful of times. The CDR3 nucleotides are TGCGCCAGCAGCTTTAGCCGGGCGGGAGGGCTTACCGAGCAGTACTTC. Translation gives CASSFSRAGGLTEQYF. The chain employs TRBV4-1 and TRBJ2-7; 9 bases align to TRBD2. J lost 6 bases, V lost 5 bases, and 14 bases had no gene match. The CDR3 has 16 amino acids. The germline V gene encodes CDR1 MGHRA and CDR2 YSYEKL.

J is TRBJ1-6 and V is TRBV3-1; tentative D call: TRBD1 (6 bases). There are 14 residues in the CDR3. Germline assignment: CDR1 LGHDT and CDR2 YNNKEL (reference sequence). V lost 4 bases and J lost 7, with 11 bases in between. In DNA, the CDR3 is TGTGCCAGCAGCCCCCGACAGGAGAATTCACCCCTCCACTTT. This codes for CASSPRQENSPLHF.

The chain is built from TRBV9 and TRBJ2-5, with TRBD2 matching over 8 bases. The end of the DNA fits TRBJ2-7 better, so the J call may be wrong. Germline CDR1 and CDR2: SGDLS and YYNGEE. This CDR3 comprises 14 residues. The DNA of the CDR3 is TGTGCCAGCAGCTTCACCCTAGCGGGCCACGAGCAGTACTTC. It codes for CASSFTLAGHEQYF.

Only one count was recorded for this clonotype. The chain recombines TRBV3-1 with TRBJ2-1; D remains ambiguous. The CDR3 extends over 15 amino acids. Looked up from germline, CDR1 is LGHDT and CDR2 is YNNKEL (reference sequence). V lost 0 bases, J lost 8 bases, and 14 bases lay in between. The CDR3: CASSQDRGRDDEQFF. The CDR3 DNA follows: TGTGCCAGCAGCCAAGATAGAGGCAGAGACGATGAGCAGTTCTTC.

This rearrangement joins TRBV20-1 to TRBJ1-2, with TRBD1 matching over 7 bases. CDR1 is DFQATT and CDR2 is SNEGSKA in the germline V gene (reference sequence). J was trimmed by 5 bases and V by 2 bases; bases with no gene match: 8. The CDR3 sequence is 14 residues long. The CDR3 DNA reads as TGCAGTGCTAGACCTGACAGGGTGGGGTATGGCTACACCTTC. Its translation: CSARPDRVGYGYTF.

Only one count was recorded for this clonotype. The chain uses TRBV16 and TRBJ1-5; D is perhaps TRBD1 (6 bases). V was shortened by 6 bases and J by 5 bases, with 11 bases between the two germline ends. Germline V CDR1 and CDR2: KGHSY, FQNENV. This CDR3 spans 13 amino acids. Here the CDR3 reads CASRGGADQPQHF. Here the CDR3 DNA reads TGTGCCAGCAGGGGGGGGGCTGATCAGCCCCAGCATTTT.

This sequence joins TRBV10-3 and TRBJ2-1; 9 bases line up with TRBD1. The CDR3 extends over 14 amino acids. Trimming took 8 bases from V and 10 from J; bases not matched to a gene: 12. Germline assignment: CDR1 ENHRY and CDR2 SYGVKD. Here the CDR3 reads CAIATGGPSEEQFF. The CDR3 DNA reads TGTGCCATCGCCACAGGGGGCCCCTCCGAAGAGCAGTTCTTC.

This clonotype was observed a handful of times. The chain uses TRBV29-1 and TRBJ1-1; D unclear. The V end was cut by 8 bases, the J end by 4 bases, with 8 bases between. Germline CDR1 reads SQVTM; CDR2 reads ANQGSEA. The CDR3 is 10 residues long. In nucleotides, the CDR3 is TGCAGCACTACTGGCACTGAAGCTTTCTTT. Its translation is CSTTGTEAFF.

This sequence joins TRBV5-5 and TRBJ1-4; TRBD1 might be the D (6 bases). With 2 bases removed from V and 3 bases from J, the gap between germline ends came to 11 bases. This CDR3 is 15 amino acids long. The V gene's germline CDR1 is SGHKS and CDR2 YYEKEE (reference sequence). The CDR3 sequence: CASSFRDKANEKLFF. CDR3 DNA: TGTGCCAGCAGCTTCCGGGACAAGGCTAATGAAAAACTGTTTTTT.

The J gene is TRBJ1-2, the V gene TRBV5-1, with 10 bases lining up with TRBD1. The germline V gene has CDR1 SGHRS and CDR2 YFSETQ. V lost 0 bases and J lost 6; bases outside the gene matches: 8. This CDR3 region has 16 residues. CDR3 in amino acids: CASSLAPGTGVHGYTF. The DNA of the CDR3 is TGCGCCAGCAGCTTGGCCCCCGGGACAGGGGTGCATGGCTACACCTTC.